A single sample gave rise to the 7 T cell receptor beta chains below, sequenced in a study of shared clonotypes between healthy human individuals. TCRdb keeps only in-frame clones here, not all; method: immunoSEQ multiplex PCR. The table lists 2 million to 2.5 million clones, 90% to 95% of them singletons, with around 0.4% in the top ten. The material sequenced was naive CD4+ T cells from PBMCs. Subset defined: CD45RA+ positively selected. The source is a man between 18 and 29 years old in good health. Some clones in this sample may be carry-over from other donors' samples.

Details on this clone: Within the sample, other DNA sequences also encode this same CDR3. The rearrangement joins TRBV30 to TRBJ1-4; tentatively, D is TRBD1 (5 bases). The length of the CDR3 is 14 residues. Germline V gene data show CDR1 as GTSNPN and CDR2 as SVGIG (reference sequence). Trimming pared 0 bases from V and 5 bases from J, leaving 10 bases between. CDR3 region: CAWSVGGRNEKLFF. CDR3 coding DNA: TGTGCCTGGAGTGTTGGGGGGAGAAATGAAAAACTGTTTTTT.

This clone has a single count. At one boundary the junction diverges from the germline segment, which might be a read error. The sample has other DNA sequences that encode this CDR3 too. This CDR3 is CASSLGLAGDTQYF. CDR3 nucleotide sequence: TGTGCCAGCAGTTTAGGGCTAGCGGGAGATACGCAGTATTTT. The rearrangement joins TRBV7-6 to TRBJ2-3, with 8 positions matching TRBD2. The CDR3 covers 14 residues. Germline V CDR1 and CDR2: SGHVS, FNYEAQ.

The V gene is TRBV7-6, the J gene TRBJ2-7; D not certain. There are 14 residues in the CDR3. V was shortened by 5 bases and J by 5 bases, with 16 bases between the two germline ends. In germline, CDR1 is SGHVS, CDR2 FNYEAQ. The CDR3 loop reads CASSPRLPGDEQYF. The CDR3 bases are TGTGCCAGCAGCCCACGACTGCCTGGAGACGAGCAGTACTTC.

This chain uses TRBV9 with TRBJ2-2; 9 nucleotides line up with TRBD2. Germline trimming cut 3 bases from V and 1 base from J; bases unmatched to any gene: 10. Germline CDR1 and CDR2: SGDLS and YYNGEE. This CDR3 is built from 18 residues. The CDR3: CASSARPIAGENTGELFF. The CDR3 DNA follows: TGTGCCAGCAGCGCAAGACCTATAGCGGGAGAGAACACCGGGGAGCTGTTTTTT.

The chain uses TRBV7-8 and TRBJ2-5; D unclear. The CDR3 has 18 residues. Trimming cost V 2 bases and J 0 bases, with 19 bases left between them. In germline, CDR1 is SGHVS, CDR2 FQNEAQ. CDR3 DNA sequence: TGTGCCAGCAGCTTAATTTTTTGGTATGCGGAGTACCAAGAGACCCAGTACTTC. Encoded protein: CASSLIFWYAEYQETQYF. Looking up the rest from reference TRBV7-8 and TRBJ2-5 gives the full variable domain: GAGVSQSPRYKVAKRGQDVALRCDPISGHVSLFWYQQALGQGPEFLTYFQNEAQLDKSGLPSDRFFAERPEGSVSTLKIQRTQQEDSAVYLCASSLIFWYAEYQETQYFGPGTRLLVL.

This CDR3 is CAISPTGTGGDGYTF. The CDR3 nucleotides are TGTGCCATCAGCCCAACCGGGACAGGGGGCGATGGCTACACCTTC. The chain has TRBV10-3 and TRBJ1-2; 12 positions match TRBD1. CDR3 size: 15 residues. CDR1 ENHRY and CDR2 SYGVKD come from the germline V gene. With V trimmed by 6 bases and J by 6 bases, 8 bases remained unmatched.

The chain carries TRBV30 and TRBJ1-1, with a tentative D call TRBD1 (6 bases). Germline CDR1 is GTSNPN and CDR2 is SVGIG (reference sequence). V shed 5 bases and J shed 5 bases, with 12 bases lying between them. This CDR3 has 12 residues. CDR3 DNA: TGTGCCTGGGCGGGGGGCCGGACTGAAGCTTTCTTT. It specifies CAWAGGRTEAFF.